This T cell receptor (beta chain) was identified in a study of low-dose radiotherapy and immunotherapy resistance in tumors. Whole-study context: Fractions of 1 Gy went to Cohort 2 every two weeks, for 13 Gy over 26 weeks.

Germline CDR1 reads SGHRS; CDR2 reads YFSETQ. Trimming removed 1 base at V and 2 bases at J, with 9 bases between. The CDR3 consists of 14 residues. TRAV- and TRBV-specific primers were used for first-strand cDNA, which covered alpha and beta chains. Amplification of TCRs used a constant-region primer and V-primer adapter for roughly 21 PCR cycles. TCRdb recomputed calls from the reads with MiXCR, one row per CDR3 protein. The table lists around 36,000 distinct CDR3 sequences, around 30% of them singletons. Time point here: before trial treatment. This clonotype was counted at least ten times. This TCR was sampled from a male donor with gallbladder cancer. The chain links TRBV5-1 to TRBJ2-5, with a weak D call TRBD1 (5 bases). The sample consisted of PBMCs, taken before treatment. This CDR3 is CASSLRAGQETQYF. The CDR3 DNA is TGCGCCAGCAGCTTGAGGGCAGGGCAAGAGACCCAGTACTTC.